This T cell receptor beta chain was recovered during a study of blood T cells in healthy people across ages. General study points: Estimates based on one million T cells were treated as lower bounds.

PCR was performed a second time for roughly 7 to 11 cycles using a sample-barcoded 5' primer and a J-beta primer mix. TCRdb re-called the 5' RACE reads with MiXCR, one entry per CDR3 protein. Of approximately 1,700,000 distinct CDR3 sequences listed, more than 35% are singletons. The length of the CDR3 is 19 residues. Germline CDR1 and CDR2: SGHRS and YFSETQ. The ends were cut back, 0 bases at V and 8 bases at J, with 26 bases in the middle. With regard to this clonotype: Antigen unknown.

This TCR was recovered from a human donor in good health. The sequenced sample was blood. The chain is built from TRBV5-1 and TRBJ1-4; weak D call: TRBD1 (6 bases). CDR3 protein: CASSLAPRGPLDVFEKLFF. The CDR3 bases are TGCGCCAGCAGCTTGGCTCCCAGGGGACCACTTGATGTGTTCGAAAAACTGTTTTTT.